Each of the 6 T cell receptor beta chains below was sequenced from the same sample in a study of cytomegalovirus exposure and HLA in healthy donors. Amplification used 60 Vbeta primers and 13 Jbeta primers. Sequencing used immunoSEQ multiplex PCR; TCRdb keeps in-frame clones, though not all of them. The table includes approximately 200,000 clones, roughly 77% detected once. Input material: PBMCs. The receptors were sampled from a man aged 25-45 years in good health and CMV-seropositive.

V usage is TRBV19 and J usage is TRBJ1-5, with 7 bases lining up with TRBD1. The germline gives CDR1 LNHDA, CDR2 SQIVND (reference sequence). The CDR3 runs 17 residues. The ends lost 7 bases at V and 2 bases at J; junction bases unmatched: 14. The CDR3 DNA sequence: TGTGCCAGTACCGATCCCCGGGACAGTCGGGGCAATCAGCCCCAGCATTTT. As protein: CASTDPRDSRGNQPQHF.

The chain recombines TRBV6-1 with TRBJ2-7; 11 bases fit TRBD1. In germline, CDR1 is MNHNS, CDR2 SASEGT. The CDR3 totals 14 residues. J gave up 3 bases and V 6 bases, and 4 bases lay outside the gene matches. The CDR3 region is CASSRDRGFYEQYF. CDR3 nucleotides: TGTGCCAGCAGCCGGGACAGGGGGTTCTACGAGCAGTACTTC.

V usage is TRBV4-2 and J usage is TRBJ1-3, with 11 nucleotides matching TRBD1. This CDR3 is 19 amino acids long. Germline V CDR1 and CDR2: LGHNA, YNFKEQ. V shed 0 bases, J shed 0 bases, and the junction held 7 bases outside the gene matches. In DNA, the CDR3 is TGTGCCAGCAGCCAAGATCTAGGACAGGGGGCCCTCTCTGGAAACACCATATATTTT. Its translation: CASSQDLGQGALSGNTIYF.

About this clone itself: The same CDR3 also results from other DNA sequences found in this sample. CDR3 sequence (DNA): TGTGCCAGCAGCGTAGCGAGCGGCAGCTACGAGCAGTACTTC. This gives the protein CASSVASGSYEQYF. The chain has TRBV9 and TRBJ2-7; a possible D gene is TRBD2 (5 bases). The germline V gene encodes CDR1 SGDLS and CDR2 YYNGEE. This CDR3 is 14 amino acids long. Between the trimmed V and J ends, which lost 0 bases and 3 bases, there was a span of 10 bases.

This clone was seen only a few times. The CDR3 DNA follows: TGTGCCAGCAGCTCCGACAGGGGTTATAGCAATCAGCCCCAGCATTTT. Its translation: CASSSDRGYSNQPQHF. This rearrangement joins TRBV28 to TRBJ1-5, with 8 bases identical to TRBD1. Germline loops: CDR1 MDHEN, CDR2 SYDVKM. CDR3 length equals 16 residues. J was trimmed by 0 bases and V by 6 bases; bases with no gene match: 7.

The chain has TRBV28 and TRBJ1-1, with D hard to call. Germline V lookup: CDR1 MDHEN, CDR2 SYDVKM. Trimming removed 5 bases from V and 5 bases from J, with 15 bases in between. The CDR3 is 14 amino acids. CDR3 coding DNA: TGTGCCAGCAGTCCACGGACGCGGAGGACTGAAGCTTTCTTT. Translation: CASSPRTRRTEAFF.